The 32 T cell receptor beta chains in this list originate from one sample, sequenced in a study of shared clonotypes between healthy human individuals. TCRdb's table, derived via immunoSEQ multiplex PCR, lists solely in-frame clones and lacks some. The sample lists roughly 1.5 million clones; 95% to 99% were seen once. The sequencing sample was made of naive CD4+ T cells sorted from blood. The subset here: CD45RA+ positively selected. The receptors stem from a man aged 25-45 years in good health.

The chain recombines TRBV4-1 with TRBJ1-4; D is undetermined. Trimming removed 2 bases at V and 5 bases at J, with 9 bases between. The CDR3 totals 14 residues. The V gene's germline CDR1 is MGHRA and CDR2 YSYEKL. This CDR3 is CASSQQAENEKLFF. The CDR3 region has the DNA TGCGCCAGCAGCCAACAGGCAGAGAATGAAAAACTGTTTTTT.

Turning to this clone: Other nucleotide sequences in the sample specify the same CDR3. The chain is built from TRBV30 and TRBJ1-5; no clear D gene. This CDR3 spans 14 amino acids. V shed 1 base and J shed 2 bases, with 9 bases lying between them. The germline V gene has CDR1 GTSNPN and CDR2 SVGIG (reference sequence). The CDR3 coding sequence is TGTGCCTGGAGTGCATCCGGGGGCAATCAGCCCCAGCATTTT. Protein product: CAWSASGGNQPQHF.

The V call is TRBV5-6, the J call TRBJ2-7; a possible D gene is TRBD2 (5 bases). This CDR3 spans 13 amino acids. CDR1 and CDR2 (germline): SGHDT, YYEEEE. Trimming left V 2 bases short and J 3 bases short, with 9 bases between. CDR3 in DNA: TGTGCCAGCAGCTTCTCCCGGGGCTACGAGCAGTACTTC. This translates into CASSFSRGYEQYF.

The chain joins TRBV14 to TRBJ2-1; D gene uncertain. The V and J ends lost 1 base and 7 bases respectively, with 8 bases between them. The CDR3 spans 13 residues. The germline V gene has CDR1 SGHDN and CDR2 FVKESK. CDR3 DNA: TGTGCCAGCAGCCAAGTCGTCGGGAATGAGCAGTTCTTC. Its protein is CASSQVVGNEQFF. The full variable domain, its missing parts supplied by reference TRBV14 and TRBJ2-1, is EAGVTQFPSHSVIEKGQTVTLRCDPISGHDNLYWYRRVMGKEIKFLLHFVKESKQDESGMPNNRFLAERTGGTYSTLKVQPAELEDSGVYFCASSQVVGNEQFFGPGTRLTVL.

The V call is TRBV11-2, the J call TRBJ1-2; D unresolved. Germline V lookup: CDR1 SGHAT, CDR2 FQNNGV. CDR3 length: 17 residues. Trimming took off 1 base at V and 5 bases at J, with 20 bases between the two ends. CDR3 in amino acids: CASSLVVGAQTQYGYTF. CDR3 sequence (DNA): TGTGCCAGCAGCTTAGTCGTGGGTGCACAGACCCAGTATGGCTACACCTTC. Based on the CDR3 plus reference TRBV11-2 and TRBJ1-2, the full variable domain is EAGVAQSPRYKIIEKRQSVAFWCNPISGHATLYWYQQILGQGPKLLIQFQNNGVVDDSQLPKDRFSAERLKGVDSTLKIQPAKLEDSAVYLCASSLVVGAQTQYGYTFGSGTRLTVV.

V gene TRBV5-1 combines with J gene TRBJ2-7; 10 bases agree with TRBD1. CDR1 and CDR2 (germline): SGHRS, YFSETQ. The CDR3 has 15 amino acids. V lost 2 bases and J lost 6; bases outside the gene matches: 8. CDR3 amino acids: CASSFSDRGDPEQYF. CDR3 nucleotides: TGCGCCAGCAGCTTCTCGGACAGGGGGGACCCCGAGCAGTACTTC.

CDR3 in amino acids: CASSYSGSPTRVTQYF. The CDR3 DNA is TGTGCCAGCAGTTACTCGGGCAGCCCAACCCGGGTGACCCAGTACTTC. The chain uses TRBV6-5 and TRBJ2-5; no clear D gene. Trimming left V 0 bases short and J 7 bases short, with 18 bases between. Per the germline V gene, CDR1 is MNHEY and CDR2 is SVGAGI. This CDR3 spans 16 amino acids.

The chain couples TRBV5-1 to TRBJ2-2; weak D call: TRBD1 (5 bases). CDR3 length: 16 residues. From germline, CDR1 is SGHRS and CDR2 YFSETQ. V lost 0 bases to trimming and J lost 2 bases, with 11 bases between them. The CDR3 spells CASSLVLGLNTGELFF. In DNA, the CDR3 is TGCGCCAGCAGCTTGGTGTTGGGGCTTAACACCGGGGAGCTGTTTTTT.

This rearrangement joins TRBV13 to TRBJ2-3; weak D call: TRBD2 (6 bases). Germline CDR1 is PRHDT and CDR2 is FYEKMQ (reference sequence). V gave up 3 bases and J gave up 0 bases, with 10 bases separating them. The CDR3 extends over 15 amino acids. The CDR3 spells CASSFAGTSTDTQYF. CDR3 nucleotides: TGTGCCAGCAGCTTCGCAGGGACTAGCACAGATACGCAGTATTTT.

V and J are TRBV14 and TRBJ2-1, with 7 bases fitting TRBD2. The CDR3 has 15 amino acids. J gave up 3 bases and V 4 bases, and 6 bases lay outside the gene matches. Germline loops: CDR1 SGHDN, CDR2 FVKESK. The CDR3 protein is CASSRGAGYYNEQFF. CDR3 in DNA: TGTGCCAGCAGCCGGGGAGCGGGATACTACAATGAGCAGTTCTTC.

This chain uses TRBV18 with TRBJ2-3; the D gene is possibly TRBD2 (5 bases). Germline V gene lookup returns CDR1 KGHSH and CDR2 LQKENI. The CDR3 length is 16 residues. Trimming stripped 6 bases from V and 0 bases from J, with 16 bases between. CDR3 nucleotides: TGTGCCAGCTCCCCCTCTTTTAGCGAGAGCACAGATACGCAGTATTTT. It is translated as CASSPSFSESTDTQYF.

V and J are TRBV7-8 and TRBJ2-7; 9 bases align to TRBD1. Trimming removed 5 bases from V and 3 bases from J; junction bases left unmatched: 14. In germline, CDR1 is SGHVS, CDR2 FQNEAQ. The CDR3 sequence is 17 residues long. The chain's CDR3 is CASSPHRPGTGLYEQYF. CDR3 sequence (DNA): TGTGCCAGCAGCCCGCACAGACCCGGGACAGGGCTCTACGAGCAGTACTTC.

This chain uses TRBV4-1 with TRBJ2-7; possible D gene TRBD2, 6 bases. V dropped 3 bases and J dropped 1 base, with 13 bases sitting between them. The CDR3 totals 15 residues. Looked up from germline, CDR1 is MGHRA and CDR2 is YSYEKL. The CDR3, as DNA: TGCGCCAGCAGCCACACCTCTAGCGTTTCCTACGAGCAGTACTTC. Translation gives CASSHTSSVSYEQYF.

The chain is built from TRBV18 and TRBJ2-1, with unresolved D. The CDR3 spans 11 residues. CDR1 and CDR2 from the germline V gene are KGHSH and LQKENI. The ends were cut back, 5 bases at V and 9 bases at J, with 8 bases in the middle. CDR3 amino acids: CASSGIAEQFF. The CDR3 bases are TGTGCCAGCTCAGGAATAGCTGAGCAGTTCTTC. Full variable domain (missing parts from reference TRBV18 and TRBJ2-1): NAGVMQNPRHLVRRRGQEARLRCSPMKGHSHVYWYRQLPEEGLKFMVYLQKENIIDESGMPKERFSAEFPKEGPSILRIQQVVRGDSAAYFCASSGIAEQFFGPGTRLTVL.

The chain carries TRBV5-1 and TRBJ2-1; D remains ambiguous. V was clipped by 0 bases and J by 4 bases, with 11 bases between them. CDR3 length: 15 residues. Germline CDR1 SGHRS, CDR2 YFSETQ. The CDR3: CASSLGASDYNEQFF. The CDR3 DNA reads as TGCGCCAGCAGCTTGGGGGCTAGTGATTACAATGAGCAGTTCTTC.

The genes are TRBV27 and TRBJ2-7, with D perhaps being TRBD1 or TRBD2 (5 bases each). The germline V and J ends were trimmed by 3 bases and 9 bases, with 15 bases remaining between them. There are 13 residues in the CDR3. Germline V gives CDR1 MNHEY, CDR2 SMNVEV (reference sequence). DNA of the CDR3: TGTGCCAGCAGTTTGTTCCGGGGCGCGGTGCAGTACTTC. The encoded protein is CASSLFRGAVQYF.

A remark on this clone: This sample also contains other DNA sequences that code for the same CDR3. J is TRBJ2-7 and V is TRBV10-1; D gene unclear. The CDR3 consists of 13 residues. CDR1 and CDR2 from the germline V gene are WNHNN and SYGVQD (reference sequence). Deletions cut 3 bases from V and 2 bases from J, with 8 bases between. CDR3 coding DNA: TGCGCCAGCAGTGAAGCAGCAACCTACGAGCAGTACTTC. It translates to CASSEAATYEQYF.

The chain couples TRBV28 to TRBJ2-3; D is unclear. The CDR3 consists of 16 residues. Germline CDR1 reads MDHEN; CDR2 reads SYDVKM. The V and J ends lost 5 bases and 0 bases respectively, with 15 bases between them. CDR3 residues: CASSQSEKPSTDTQYF. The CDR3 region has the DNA TGTGCCAGCAGTCAGAGCGAGAAACCTAGCACAGATACGCAGTATTTT.

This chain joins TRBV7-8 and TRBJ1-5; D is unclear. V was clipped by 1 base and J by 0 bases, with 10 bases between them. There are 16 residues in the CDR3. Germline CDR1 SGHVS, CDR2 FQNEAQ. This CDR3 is CASSLGRGGSNQPQHF. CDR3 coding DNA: TGTGCCAGCAGCTTAGGCCGAGGCGGTAGCAATCAGCCCCAGCATTTT.

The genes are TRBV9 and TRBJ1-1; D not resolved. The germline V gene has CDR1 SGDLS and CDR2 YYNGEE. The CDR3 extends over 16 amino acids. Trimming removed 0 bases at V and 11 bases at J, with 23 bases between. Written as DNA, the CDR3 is TGTGCCAGCAGCGTAGGTCTGGAGCTCCCCTTACCGGAGGCTTTCTTT. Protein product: CASSVGLELPLPEAFF.

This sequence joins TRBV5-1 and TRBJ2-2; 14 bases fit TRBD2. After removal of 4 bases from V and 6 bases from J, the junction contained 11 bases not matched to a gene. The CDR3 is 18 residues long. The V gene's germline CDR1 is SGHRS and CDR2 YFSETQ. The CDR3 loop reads CASSTTSGRGISAGELFF. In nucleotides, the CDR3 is TGCGCCAGCAGCACGACTAGCGGGAGGGGTATATCGGCCGGGGAGCTGTTTTTT.

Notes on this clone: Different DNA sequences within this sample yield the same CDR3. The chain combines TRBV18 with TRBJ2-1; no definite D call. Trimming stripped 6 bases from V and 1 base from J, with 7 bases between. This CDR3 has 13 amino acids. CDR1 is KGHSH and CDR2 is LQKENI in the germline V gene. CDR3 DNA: TGTGCCAGCTCCCCCCCATCCTACAATGAGCAGTTCTTC. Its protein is CASSPPSYNEQFF.

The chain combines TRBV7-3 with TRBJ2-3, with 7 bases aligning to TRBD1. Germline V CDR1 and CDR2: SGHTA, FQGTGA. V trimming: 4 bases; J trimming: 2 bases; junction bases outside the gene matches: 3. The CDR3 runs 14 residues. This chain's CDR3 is CASSSTGNTDTQYF. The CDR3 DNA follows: TGTGCCAGCAGCTCGACAGGGAACACAGATACGCAGTATTTT. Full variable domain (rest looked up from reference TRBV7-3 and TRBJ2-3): GAGVSQTPSNKVTEKGKYVELRCDPISGHTALYWYRQSLGQGPEFLIYFQGTGAADDSGLPNDRFFAVRPEGSVSTLKIQRTERGDSAVYLCASSSTGNTDTQYFGPGTRLTVL.

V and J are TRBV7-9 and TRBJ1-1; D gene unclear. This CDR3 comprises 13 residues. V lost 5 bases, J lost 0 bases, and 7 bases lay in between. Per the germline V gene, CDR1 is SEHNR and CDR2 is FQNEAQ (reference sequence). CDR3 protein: CASSMTVNTEAFF. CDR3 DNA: TGTGCCAGCAGCATGACCGTGAACACTGAAGCTTTCTTT.

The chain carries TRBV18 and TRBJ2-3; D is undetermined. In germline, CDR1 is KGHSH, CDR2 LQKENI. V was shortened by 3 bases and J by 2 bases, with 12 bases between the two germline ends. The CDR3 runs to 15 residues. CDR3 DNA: TGTGCCAGCTCACCGTTCTCGACTTACACAGATACGCAGTATTTT. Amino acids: CASSPFSTYTDTQYF.

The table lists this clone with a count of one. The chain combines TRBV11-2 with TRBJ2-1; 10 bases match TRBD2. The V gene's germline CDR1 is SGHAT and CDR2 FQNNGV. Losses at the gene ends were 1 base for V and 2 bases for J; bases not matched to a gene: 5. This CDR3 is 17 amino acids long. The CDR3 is CASSLVGLAVPYNEQFF. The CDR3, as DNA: TGTGCCAGCAGCTTAGTCGGACTAGCGGTACCCTACAATGAGCAGTTCTTC.

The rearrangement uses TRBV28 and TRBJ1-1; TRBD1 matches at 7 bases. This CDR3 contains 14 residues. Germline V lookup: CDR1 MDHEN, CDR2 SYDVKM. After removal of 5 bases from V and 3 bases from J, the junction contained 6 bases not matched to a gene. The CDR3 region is CASSGPGTDTEAFF. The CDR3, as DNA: TGTGCCAGCAGTGGCCCGGGGACAGACACTGAAGCTTTCTTT. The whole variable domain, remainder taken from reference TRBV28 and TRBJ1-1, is DVKVTQSSRYLVKRTGEKVFLECVQDMDHENMFWYRQDPGLGLRLIYFSYDVKMKEKGDIPEGYSVSREKKERFSLILESASTNQTSMYLCASSGPGTDTEAFFGQGTRLTVV.

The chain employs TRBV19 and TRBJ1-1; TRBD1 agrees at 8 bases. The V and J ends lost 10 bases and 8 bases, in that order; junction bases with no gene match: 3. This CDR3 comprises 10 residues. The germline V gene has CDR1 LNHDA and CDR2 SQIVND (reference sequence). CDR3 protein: CATRQGEAFF. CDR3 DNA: TGTGCCACCCGACAGGGGGAAGCTTTCTTT.

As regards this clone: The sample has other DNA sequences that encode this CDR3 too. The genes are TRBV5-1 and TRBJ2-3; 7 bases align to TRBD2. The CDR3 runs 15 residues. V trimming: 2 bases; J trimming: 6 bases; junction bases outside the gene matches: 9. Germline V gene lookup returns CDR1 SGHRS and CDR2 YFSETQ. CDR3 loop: CASSLGGSVRDTQYF. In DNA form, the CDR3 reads TGCGCCAGCAGCTTAGGCGGGAGTGTGCGCGATACGCAGTATTTT.

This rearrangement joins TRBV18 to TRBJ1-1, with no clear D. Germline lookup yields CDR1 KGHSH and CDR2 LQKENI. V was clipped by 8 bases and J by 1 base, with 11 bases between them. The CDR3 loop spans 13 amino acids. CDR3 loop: CASRRTENTEAFF. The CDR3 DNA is TGTGCCAGCCGTCGGACGGAGAACACTGAAGCTTTCTTT. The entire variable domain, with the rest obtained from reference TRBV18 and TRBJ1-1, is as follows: NAGVMQNPRHLVRRRGQEARLRCSPMKGHSHVYWYRQLPEEGLKFMVYLQKENIIDESGMPKERFSAEFPKEGPSILRIQQVVRGDSAAYFCASRRTENTEAFFGQGTRLTVV.

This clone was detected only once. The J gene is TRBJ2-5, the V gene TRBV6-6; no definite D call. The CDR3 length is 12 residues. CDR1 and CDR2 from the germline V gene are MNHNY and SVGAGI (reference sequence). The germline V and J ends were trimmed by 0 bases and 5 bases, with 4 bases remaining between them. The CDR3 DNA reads TGTGCCAGCAGTTACTCGGGGGAGACCCAGTACTTC. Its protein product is CASSYSGETQYF.

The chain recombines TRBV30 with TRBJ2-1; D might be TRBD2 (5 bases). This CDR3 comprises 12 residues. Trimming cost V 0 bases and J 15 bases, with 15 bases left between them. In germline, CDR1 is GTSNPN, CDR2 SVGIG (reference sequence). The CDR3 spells CAWSVGSELPFF. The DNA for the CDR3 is TGTGCCTGGAGTGTAGGTAGCGAGCTCCCGTTCTTC.